Shown below are 30 T cell receptor beta chains from a single sample sequenced in a study of blood T cells in healthy people across ages. PCR was performed a second time for about 7 to 12 cycles using a sample-barcoded 5' primer and a J-beta primer mix. One entry per CDR3 protein, called by TCRdb with MiXCR from the 5' RACE reads. The data contain roughly 500,000 distinct CDR3 sequences, about 26% of them seen just once; the ten biggest clones take up roughly 18%. The specimen was blood. These receptors were collected from a woman between 65 and 79 years old in good health.

This clonotype appeared a few times. The CDR3 bases are TGCGCCAGCAGCTTCCGGGGCCAAAGGGAGCAGTACTTC. This translates into CASSFRGQREQYF. The chain has TRBV5-1 and TRBJ2-7; D possibly matches TRBD1 or TRBD2 (5 bases each). CDR1 and CDR2 (germline): SGHRS, YFSETQ. Trimming took 2 bases from V and 7 from J, leaving 13 bases between them. The CDR3 sequence is 13 residues long.

This chain links TRBV3-1 with TRBJ1-6; 9 bases agree with TRBD1. The germline V gene encodes CDR1 LGHDT and CDR2 YNNKEL (reference sequence). The CDR3 loop spans 14 amino acids. With 5 bases clipped from V and 11 bases from J, the junction kept 7 bases outside the gene matches. CDR3 residues: CASSSGQGRAPLHF. DNA for the CDR3: TGTGCCAGCAGCTCCGGACAGGGGAGAGCACCCCTCCACTTT. The whole variable domain, filled in from reference TRBV3-1 and TRBJ1-6, reads DTAVSQTPKYLVTQMGNDKSIKCEQNLGHDTMYWYKQDSKKFLKIMFSYNNKELIINETVPNRFSPKSPDKAHLNLHINSLELGDSAVYFCASSSGQGRAPLHFGNGTRLTVT.

The chain links TRBV9 to TRBJ1-5, with D perhaps TRBD1 (5 bases). Germline V gene lookup returns CDR1 SGDLS and CDR2 YYNGEE. This CDR3 region has 15 residues. The germline V and J ends were trimmed by 0 bases and 0 bases, with 7 bases remaining between them. The CDR3 region is CASSVEGISNQPQHF. Written as DNA, the CDR3 is TGTGCCAGCAGCGTAGAGGGGATTAGCAATCAGCCCCAGCATTTT.

This clonotype occurred a few times. J is TRBJ1-6 and V is TRBV14; TRBD1 is a possible D gene (6 bases). Germline CDR1 SGHDN, CDR2 FVKESK. V was shortened by 3 bases and J by 7 bases, with 13 bases between the two germline ends. CDR3 length: 15 residues. The CDR3 DNA sequence: TGTGCCAGCAGCCACCTTACAGGGACCAATTCACCCCTCCACTTT. This sequence encodes CASSHLTGTNSPLHF.

J is TRBJ1-1 and V is TRBV29-1; D is undetermined. This CDR3 comprises 13 residues. V lost 5 bases and J 0 bases, leaving 10 bases between the germline ends. The germline gives CDR1 SQVTM, CDR2 ANQGSEA. This CDR3 is CSVWRFMNTEAFF. Written as DNA, the CDR3 is TGCAGCGTTTGGAGGTTCATGAACACTGAAGCTTTCTTT.

With respect to this clonotype: A read error may be the cause here, since a much bigger clone is one base away. This chain links TRBV11-2 with TRBJ2-4; unclear D gene. The CDR3 sequence is 11 residues long. Germline values: CDR1 SGHAT, CDR2 FQNNGV. CDR3 loop: CASSLFNIQCF. Here the CDR3 DNA reads TGTGCCAGCAGCTTATTTAACATTCAGTGCTTC.

This chain links TRBV5-1 with TRBJ1-2; the D gene is possibly TRBD1 (6 bases). Germline V gives CDR1 SGHRS, CDR2 YFSETQ. V lost 0 bases and J 8 bases, leaving 17 bases between the germline ends. The CDR3 consists of 15 residues. CDR3 sequence reads: CASSLDRVNSRGYTF. Here the CDR3 DNA reads TGCGCCAGCAGCTTGGACAGGGTGAATTCTCGGGGCTACACCTTC.

Here the CDR3 reads CASSLGPGLNTEAFF. In DNA form, the CDR3 reads TGTGCCAGCAGTTTAGGTCCAGGGCTGAACACTGAAGCTTTCTTT. The chain uses TRBV12-3 or TRBV12-4 and TRBJ1-1, with D tentatively TRBD1 (5 bases). This CDR3 spans 15 amino acids. V lost 1 base, J lost 0 bases, and 9 bases lay in between.

In this sample, this clonotype turned up a few times. The CDR3 ends on some other residue instead of the conserved phenylalanine or tryptophan, so this is likely a read error. This chain uses TRBV6-2 or TRBV6-3 with TRBJ2-5, with D maybe TRBD1 (5 bases). The end of the DNA aligns better with TRBJ2-7, so the J call may be wrong. The CDR3 contains 12 residues. The germline V gene has CDR1 MNHEY and CDR2 SVGEGT. CDR3 amino acids: CASSDRAYEQYL. The CDR3 DNA reads as TGTGCCAGCAGTGACAGAGCCTACGAGCAGTACCTC.

This clonotype was counted only a few times. V gene TRBV3-1 combines with J gene TRBJ2-5, with D perhaps TRBD1 (6 bases). CDR1 is LGHDT, CDR2 YNNKEL, per germline (reference sequence). The V and J ends lost 3 bases and 2 bases respectively, with 10 bases between them. CDR3 size: 14 residues. CDR3 nucleotide sequence: TGTGCCAGCAGCCAGGTACAGGGTCAAGAGACCCAGTACTTC. The encoded protein is CASSQVQGQETQYF.

Worth noting for this clonotype: A read error is possible here, since a much larger clone lies one base away. The chain couples TRBV27 to TRBJ2-5; D is unresolved. V was shortened by 5 bases and J by 2 bases, with 15 bases between the two germline ends. CDR1 is MNHEY, CDR2 SMNVEV, per germline (reference sequence). This CDR3 has 15 amino acids. In nucleotides, the CDR3 is TGTGCCAGCAGTCCCGCCCCGCACAAGCAAGAGACCCAGTACTTC. Its translation: CASSPAPHKQETQYF.

This chain connects TRBV5-1 to TRBJ2-1, with unresolved D. Trimming took off 6 bases at V and 6 bases at J, with 10 bases between the two ends. Germline values: CDR1 SGHRS, CDR2 YFSETQ. This CDR3 comprises 12 residues. The CDR3 nucleotides read TGCGCCAGCAACGAGCCTAGCAATGAGCAGTTCTTC. Translating it yields CASNEPSNEQFF.

In this sample, this clonotype turned up a few times. It is likely a read error, because the conserved phenylalanine at the end of the CDR3 is missing. The chain is built from TRBV5-1 and TRBJ1-1, with 8 bases fitting TRBD1. The CDR3 consists of 14 residues. The V gene end was trimmed by 4 bases and the J gene end by 4 bases; junction bases not matched to a gene: 6. Per the germline V gene, CDR1 is SGHRS and CDR2 is YFSETQ. CDR3 DNA: TGCGCCAGCAGCCCGCGACAGGGGAGCACTGAAGCTTTCCTT. Its protein product is CASSPRQGSTEAFL.

This sequence joins TRBV20-1 and TRBJ2-4; D is undetermined. This CDR3 comprises 13 residues. V lost 0 bases to trimming and J lost 7 bases, with 10 bases between them. Germline V gene data show CDR1 as DFQATT and CDR2 as SNEGSKA (reference sequence). CDR3 nucleotide sequence: TGCAGTGCTAGAGATCTGACCCTCAACATTCAGTACTTC. Protein sequence: CSARDLTLNIQYF.

The rearrangement joins TRBV7-3 to TRBJ2-5; TRBD1 matches at 9 bases. Near its end, the DNA agrees better with TRBJ2-1, so the J call may be wrong. This CDR3 is 15 amino acids long. The germline V gene encodes CDR1 SGHTA and CDR2 FQGTGA. In DNA form, the CDR3 reads TGTGCCAGCAGCTCCGGGACAGGGAGGGTGGATGAGCAGTTCTTC. Translating gives CASSSGTGRVDEQFF.

This clonotype was seen a single time. The gene calls are TRBV19 and TRBJ1-5, with D unresolved. CDR1 is LNHDA, CDR2 SQIVND, per germline (reference sequence). The ends were cut back, 7 bases at V and 6 bases at J, with 13 bases in the middle. CDR3 size: 13 residues. The CDR3 DNA sequence: TGTGCCAGTACCGACCCCTTGGGTCAGCCCCAGCATTTT. It yields the protein CASTDPLGQPQHF.

This clonotype was seen a few times. The chain combines TRBV30 with TRBJ1-1; no reliable D call. The CDR3 is made up of 16 amino acids. Germline CDR1 GTSNPN, CDR2 SVGIG (reference sequence). V was trimmed by 0 bases and J by 1 base, leaving 15 bases between them. CDR3 coding DNA: TGTGCCTGGAGTGTACGTAAAAGCGGCTCGAACACTGAAGCTTTCTTT. The encoded protein is CAWSVRKSGSNTEAFF.

This clonotype came up a few times. The chain carries TRBV20-1 and TRBJ2-5; D is possibly TRBD2 (7 bases). Germline V gene lookup returns CDR1 DFQATT and CDR2 SNEGSKA (reference sequence). Trimming removed 2 bases at V and 5 bases at J, with 12 bases between. This CDR3 has 13 amino acids. CDR3 sequence reads: CSARRGGAETQYF. The CDR3 DNA reads as TGCAGTGCTAGAAGGGGGGGCGCCGAGACCCAGTACTTC.

This clonotype was found a few times. V is TRBV5-1 and J is TRBJ2-7; unclear D gene. The length of the CDR3 is 13 residues. Germline V gene data show CDR1 as SGHRS and CDR2 as YFSETQ. The V end lost 2 bases, the J end lost 5 bases, and 11 bases lay between the germline ends. This CDR3 reads CASSLERSDEQYF. The CDR3 DNA sequence: TGCGCCAGCAGCTTAGAACGGTCGGACGAGCAGTACTTC.

V gene TRBV7-8 combines with J gene TRBJ1-3; 9 bases align to TRBD1. The V segment lost 4 bases and the J segment 0 bases; nucleotides outside the gene matches: 4. The CDR3 consists of 16 residues. Per germline, CDR1 SGHVS and CDR2 FQNEAQ. In nucleotides, the CDR3 is TGTGCCAGCAGCTCACCGGGACAGGGCTCTGGAAACACCATATATTTT. This codes for CASSSPGQGSGNTIYF.

The V and J genes are TRBV3-1 and TRBJ1-2, with TRBD1 matching 7 bases. This CDR3 has 18 amino acids. In germline, CDR1 is LGHDT, CDR2 YNNKEL (reference sequence). Trimming cost V 2 bases and J 4 bases; bases outside gene matches: 16. This CDR3 is CASSQFGDSPKRGYGYTF. DNA for the CDR3: TGTGCCAGCAGCCAATTCGGGGACAGTCCCAAGAGGGGCTATGGCTACACCTTC.

This clonotype was counted only a few times. This chain joins TRBV5-6 and TRBJ2-5, with 8 bases aligning to TRBD2. This CDR3 is 17 amino acids long. With 0 bases clipped from V and 2 bases from J, the junction kept 9 bases outside the gene matches. Germline V gene data show CDR1 as SGHDT and CDR2 as YYEEEE. CDR3 sequence reads: CASSLAGSGDLQETQYF. The CDR3 DNA reads as TGTGCCAGCAGCTTGGCCGGTAGCGGGGACTTACAAGAGACCCAGTACTTC. The full variable domain, rest sourced from reference TRBV5-6 and TRBJ2-5, is DAGVTQSPTHLIKTRGQQVTLRCSPKSGHDTVSWYQQALGQGPQFIFQYYEEEERQRGNFPDRFSGHQFPNYSSELNVNALLLGDSALYLCASSLAGSGDLQETQYFGPGTRLLVL.

This clonotype has only a few counts. The rearrangement joins TRBV29-1 to TRBJ2-4; tentatively, D is TRBD1 (5 bases). Trimming pared 7 bases from V and 0 bases from J, leaving 10 bases between. Germline V gives CDR1 SQVTM, CDR2 ANQGSEA. The length of the CDR3 is 13 residues. The CDR3 loop reads CSAQTVAKNIQYF. The CDR3 DNA reads as TGCAGCGCGCAGACAGTAGCCAAAAACATTCAGTACTTC.

The rearrangement links TRBV6-5 to TRBJ1-3, with 8 bases aligning to TRBD1. There are 15 residues in the CDR3. CDR1 MNHEY and CDR2 SVGAGI come from the germline V gene. With 6 bases clipped from V and 4 bases from J, the junction kept 8 bases outside the gene matches. The CDR3 sequence is CASSRGQVPGNTIYF. CDR3 nucleotides: TGTGCCAGCAGCCGGGGACAGGTGCCAGGAAACACCATATATTTT.

This clonotype was observed a handful of times. The chain couples TRBV4-2 to TRBJ1-2, with D unresolved. Germline V gene lookup returns CDR1 LGHNA and CDR2 YNFKEQ. V lost 0 bases, J lost 3 bases, and 8 bases lay in between. The CDR3 is 14 residues long. CDR3 DNA: TGTGCCAGCAGCCAAGACGGTGGCGACTATGGCTACACCTTC. It is translated as CASSQDGGDYGYTF.

This clonotype was found a few times. CDR3 sequence reads: CSARYWTGAYEQYF. CDR3 DNA: TGCAGTGCTAGATACTGGACAGGTGCCTACGAGCAGTACTTC. J is TRBJ2-7 and V is TRBV20-1, with 7 bases matching TRBD1. Germline lookup yields CDR1 DFQATT and CDR2 SNEGSKA (reference sequence). V dropped 2 bases and J dropped 2; count of bases not matched to a gene: 6. CDR3 length equals 14 residues.

This clonotype was recorded a few times. The rearrangement joins TRBV11-2 to TRBJ2-1, with unresolved D. The CDR3 loop spans 14 amino acids. Trimming removed 7 bases from V and 4 bases from J, with 14 bases in between. Germline V lookup: CDR1 SGHAT, CDR2 FQNNGV. CDR3 sequence reads: CASIGSRVYNEQFF. The CDR3 DNA follows: TGTGCCAGCATCGGCTCTAGGGTATACAATGAGCAGTTCTTC.

The CDR3 bases are TGTGCCAGCAGCAGGCTCATGAACACTGAAGCTTTCTTT. It encodes CASSRLMNTEAFF. The chain joins TRBV14 to TRBJ1-1, with D unclear. Trimming pared 5 bases from V and 0 bases from J, leaving 7 bases between. Germline V gives CDR1 SGHDN, CDR2 FVKESK. The CDR3 contains 13 residues.

The chain is built from TRBV21-1 and TRBJ2-1; the table's D call TRBD1 went unverified against the DNA. TRBV21-1 is a known pseudogene. The CDR3 covers 15 residues. The CDR3 sequence: CASSPGDSSYNEQFF. In nucleotides, the CDR3 is TGTGCCAGCAGCCCCGGGGACAGCTCCTACAATGAGCAGTTCTTC.

The chain couples TRBV6-6 to TRBJ2-1; D uncertain. From germline, CDR1 is MNHNY and CDR2 SVGAGI (reference sequence). Trimming cost V 2 bases and J 8 bases, with 10 bases left between them. The CDR3 has 13 amino acids. The CDR3 region has the DNA TGTGCCAGCAGTTACCAGAACTCATATGAGCAGTTCTTC. Translating gives CASSYQNSYEQFF.